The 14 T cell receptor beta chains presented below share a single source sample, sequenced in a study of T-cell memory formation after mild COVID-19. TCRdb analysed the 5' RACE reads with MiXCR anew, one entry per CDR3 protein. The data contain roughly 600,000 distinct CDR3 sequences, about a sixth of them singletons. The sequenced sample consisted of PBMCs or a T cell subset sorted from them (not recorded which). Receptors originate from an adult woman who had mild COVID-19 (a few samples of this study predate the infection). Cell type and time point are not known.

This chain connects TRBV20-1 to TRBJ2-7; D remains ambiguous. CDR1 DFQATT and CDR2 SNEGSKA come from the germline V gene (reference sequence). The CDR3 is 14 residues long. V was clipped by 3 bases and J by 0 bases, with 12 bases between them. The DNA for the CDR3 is TGCAGTGCTAGTAACAGCGCCTCCTCCTACGAGCAGTACTTC. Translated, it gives CSASNSASSYEQYF.

DNA for the CDR3: TGTGCCAGCAGCTTAGCCGTGGGTCCCTACGAGCAGTACTTC. Translation gives CASSLAVGPYEQYF. The chain couples TRBV7-9 to TRBJ2-7; D is uncertain. Germline values: CDR1 SEHNR, CDR2 FQNEAQ (reference sequence). V shed 0 bases and J shed 2 bases, with 8 bases lying between them. The CDR3 consists of 14 residues.

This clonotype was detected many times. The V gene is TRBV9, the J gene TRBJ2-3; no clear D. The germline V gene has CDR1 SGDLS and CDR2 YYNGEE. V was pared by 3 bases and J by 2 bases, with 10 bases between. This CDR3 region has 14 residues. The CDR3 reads CASSATTITDTQYF. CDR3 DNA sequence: TGTGCCAGCAGCGCAACTACCATCACAGATACGCAGTATTTT.

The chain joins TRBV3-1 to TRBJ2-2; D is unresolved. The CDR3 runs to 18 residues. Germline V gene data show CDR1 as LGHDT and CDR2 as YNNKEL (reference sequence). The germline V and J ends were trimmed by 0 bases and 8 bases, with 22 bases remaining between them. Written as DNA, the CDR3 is TGTGCCAGCAGCCAAGACTTGAACCTCGTCGTGGGCACAGGGGAGCTGTTTTTT. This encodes CASSQDLNLVVGTGELFF. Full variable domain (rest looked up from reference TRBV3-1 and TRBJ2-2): DTAVSQTPKYLVTQMGNDKSIKCEQNLGHDTMYWYKQDSKKFLKIMFSYNNKELIINETVPNRFSPKSPDKAHLNLHINSLELGDSAVYFCASSQDLNLVVGTGELFFGEGSRLTVL.

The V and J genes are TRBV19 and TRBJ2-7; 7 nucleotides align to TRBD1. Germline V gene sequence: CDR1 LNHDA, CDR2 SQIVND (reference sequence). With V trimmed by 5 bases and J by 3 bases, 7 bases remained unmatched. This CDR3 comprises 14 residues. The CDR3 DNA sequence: TGTGCCAGTAGTTCCGGGACAGCGGTCTACGAGCAGTACTTC. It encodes CASSSGTAVYEQYF.

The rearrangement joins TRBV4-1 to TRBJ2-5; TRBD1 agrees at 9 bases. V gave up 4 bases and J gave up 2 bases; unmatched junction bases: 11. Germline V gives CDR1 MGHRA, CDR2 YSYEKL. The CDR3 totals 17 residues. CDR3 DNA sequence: TGCGCCAGCAGCCGCCCGGGACAGGGATTGAGGCAAGAGACCCAGTACTTC. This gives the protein CASSRPGQGLRQETQYF.

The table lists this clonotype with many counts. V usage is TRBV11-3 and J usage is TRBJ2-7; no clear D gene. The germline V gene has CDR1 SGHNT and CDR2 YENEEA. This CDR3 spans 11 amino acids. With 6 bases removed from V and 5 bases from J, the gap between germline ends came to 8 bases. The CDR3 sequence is CASSYTHEQYF. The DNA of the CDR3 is TGTGCCAGCAGTTATACCCACGAGCAGTACTTC.

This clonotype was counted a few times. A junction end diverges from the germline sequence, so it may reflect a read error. The CDR3 sequence: CSVPKGPGQGAKTGELFF. The CDR3 region has the DNA TGCAGCGTCCCCAAGGGACCGGGACAGGGGGCGAAGACCGGGGAGCTGTTTTTT. The gene calls are TRBV29-1 and TRBJ2-2; 12 bases are shared with TRBD1. The germline gives CDR1 SQVTM, CDR2 ANQGSEA. This CDR3 is built from 18 residues.

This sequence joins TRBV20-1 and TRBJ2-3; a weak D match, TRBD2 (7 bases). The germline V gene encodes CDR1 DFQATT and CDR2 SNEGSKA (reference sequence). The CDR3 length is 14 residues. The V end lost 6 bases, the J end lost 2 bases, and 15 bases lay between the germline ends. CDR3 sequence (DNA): TGCAGTGCCGCGAGGGGGGGGTCCACAGATACGCAGTATTTT. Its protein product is CSAARGGSTDTQYF.

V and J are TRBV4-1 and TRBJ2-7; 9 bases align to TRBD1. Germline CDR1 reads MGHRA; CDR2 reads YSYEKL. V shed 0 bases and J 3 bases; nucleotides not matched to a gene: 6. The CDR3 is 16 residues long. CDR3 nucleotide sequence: TGCGCCAGCAGCCAAGAGGCGGGACAGGGAGTCTACGAGCAGTACTTC. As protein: CASSQEAGQGVYEQYF.

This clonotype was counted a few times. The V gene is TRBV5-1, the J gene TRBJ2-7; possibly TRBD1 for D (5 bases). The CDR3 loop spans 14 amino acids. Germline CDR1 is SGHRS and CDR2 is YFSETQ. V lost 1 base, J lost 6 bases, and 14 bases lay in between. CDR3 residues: CASSLSTGRPEQYF. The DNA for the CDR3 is TGCGCCAGCAGCTTGAGTACAGGACGGCCCGAGCAGTACTTC.

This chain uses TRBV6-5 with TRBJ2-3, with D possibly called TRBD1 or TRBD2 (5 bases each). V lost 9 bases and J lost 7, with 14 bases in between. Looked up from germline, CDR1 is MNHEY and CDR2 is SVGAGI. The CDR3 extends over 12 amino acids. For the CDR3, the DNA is TGTGCCAGTCAAACGGGGCGGAATACGCAGTATTTT. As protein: CASQTGRNTQYF.

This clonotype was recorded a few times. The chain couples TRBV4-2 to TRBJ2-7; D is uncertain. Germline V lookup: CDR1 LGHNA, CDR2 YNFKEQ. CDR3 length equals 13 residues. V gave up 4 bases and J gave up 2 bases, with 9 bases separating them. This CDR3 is CASSRELTYEQYF. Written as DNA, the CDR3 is TGTGCCAGCAGCCGAGAACTAACCTACGAGCAGTACTTC.

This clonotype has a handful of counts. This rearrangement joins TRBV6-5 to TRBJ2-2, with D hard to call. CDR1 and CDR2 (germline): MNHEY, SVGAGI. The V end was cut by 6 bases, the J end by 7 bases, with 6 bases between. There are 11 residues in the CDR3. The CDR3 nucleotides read TGTGCCAGCAGGACGAACGGGGAGCTGTTTTTT. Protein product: CASRTNGELFF.